Following are 22 T cell receptor beta chains from one sample sequenced in a study of neurological immune-mediated disorders. Via MiXCR, TCRdb re-called the 5' RACE reads, giving one row per CDR3 protein. The repertoire holds 70,000 or so distinct CDR3 sequences, 3.2% seen once, with 4.5% to 6.5% in the top ten. The sample consisted of PBMCs. The receptors were sampled from a woman aged 50 to 60 with multiple sclerosis.

This clonotype showed up many times. The chain couples TRBV4-3 to TRBJ2-6, with 10 bases identical to TRBD2. The V and J ends lost 2 bases and 3 bases, in that order; junction bases with no gene match: 7. CDR1 is LGHNA, CDR2 YSLEER, per germline. CDR3 size: 18 residues. The CDR3 protein is CASSQKPLAGVGANVLTF. The CDR3 nucleotides read TGCGCCAGCAGCCAAAAGCCCCTAGCGGGAGTTGGGGCCAACGTCCTGACTTTC.

This clonotype occurred many times. The J gene is TRBJ2-3, the V gene TRBV11-1; the match to TRBD2 covers 11 bases. V was clipped by 5 bases and J by 5 bases; unmatched bases: 3. This CDR3 has 14 residues. Germline-derived CDR1 and CDR2 are SGHAT and FQDESV (reference sequence). The CDR3: CASSLGTSGDTQYF. CDR3 nucleotide sequence: TGTGCCAGCAGCCTCGGGACTAGCGGAGATACGCAGTATTTT.

This chain links TRBV19 with TRBJ2-7; TRBD2 matches at 7 bases. The V and J ends lost 4 bases and 2 bases, in that order; junction bases with no gene match: 8. This CDR3 contains 15 residues. Germline loops: CDR1 LNHDA, CDR2 SQIVND (reference sequence). CDR3 sequence reads: CASSNLGGSPYEQYF. DNA of the CDR3: TGTGCCAGTAGTAACCTCGGCGGGAGTCCCTACGAGCAGTACTTC. Together with reference TRBV19 and TRBJ2-7, the CDR3 gives the full variable domain: DGGITQSPKYLFRKEGQNVTLSCEQNLNHDAMYWYRQDPGQGLRLIYYSQIVNDFQKGDIAEGYSVSREKKESFPLTVTSAQKNPTAFYLCASSNLGGSPYEQYFGPGTRLTVT.

This chain uses TRBV5-1 with TRBJ2-1, with 10 positions matching TRBD2. The CDR3 sequence is 14 residues long. V gave up 3 bases and J gave up 9 bases; unmatched junction bases: 6. The germline gives CDR1 SGHRS, CDR2 YFSETQ. CDR3 sequence (DNA): TGCGCCAGCAGCTCAGGACTAGCGGACATTGAGCAGTTCTTC. It codes for CASSSGLADIEQFF.

This clonotype was seen at least ten times. The rearrangement uses TRBV3-1 and TRBJ2-5; TRBD2 is a possible D gene (7 bases). CDR3 size: 15 residues. Trimming removed 3 bases from V and 2 bases from J, with 13 bases in between. CDR1 and CDR2 (germline): LGHDT, YNNKEL (reference sequence). CDR3 nucleotide sequence: TGTGCCAGCAGCCAGAGGGGGGGGGGGCAAGAGACCCAGTACTTC. Amino acids: CASSQRGGGQETQYF.

This clonotype was recorded many times. V and J are TRBV27 and TRBJ2-7, with D possibly being TRBD1 (5 bases). Germline CDR1 is MNHEY and CDR2 is SMNVEV (reference sequence). Trimming took off 3 bases at V and 0 bases at J, with 9 bases between the two ends. This CDR3 is 14 amino acids long. The CDR3 is CASSFSDSSYEQYF. The CDR3 DNA reads TGTGCCAGCAGTTTTTCTGACAGCTCCTACGAGCAGTACTTC.

This clonotype was picked up many times. This rearrangement joins TRBV4-3 to TRBJ1-2; D possibly corresponds to TRBD1 (6 bases). The V and J ends lost 0 bases and 6 bases respectively, with 14 bases between them. In germline, CDR1 is LGHNA, CDR2 YSLEER. The CDR3 contains 15 residues. Written as DNA, the CDR3 is TGCGCCAGCAGCCAAGAGATCCACAGGGAGGATGGCTACACCTTC. Translation: CASSQEIHREDGYTF.

This clonotype came up many times. This chain uses TRBV7-2 with TRBJ1-2; possibly TRBD1 for D (6 bases). CDR1 is SGHTA and CDR2 is FQGNSA in the germline V gene. Trimming shortened V by 4 bases and J by 8 bases, and 14 bases separated the two germline ends. The CDR3 consists of 13 residues. DNA for the CDR3: TGTGCCAGCAGCTCAACAGGGTTATACGGCTACACCTTC. This codes for CASSSTGLYGYTF.

This clonotype occurred many times. The gene calls are TRBV6-2 or TRBV6-3 and TRBJ2-3; D unclear. This CDR3 spans 11 amino acids. Germline V gene sequence: CDR1 MNHEY, CDR2 SVGEGT. Trimming shortened V by 3 bases and J by 5 bases, and 3 bases separated the two germline ends. The CDR3, as DNA: TGTGCCAGCAGTTATGAAGATACGCAGTATTTT. Its translation is CASSYEDTQYF.

This clonotype was seen at least ten times. The chain employs TRBV11-2 and TRBJ2-7; D is ambiguous. Germline lookup yields CDR1 SGHAT and CDR2 FQNNGV. Trimming took off 5 bases at V and 6 bases at J, with 11 bases between the two ends. The CDR3 runs to 12 residues. CDR3 residues: CASSLPGSEQYV. CDR3 sequence (DNA): TGTGCCAGCAGCCTCCCCGGGTCCGAGCAGTACGTC.

This clonotype came up many times. This sequence joins TRBV5-1 and TRBJ2-1; D might be TRBD1 (5 bases). V lost 5 bases and J lost 5, with 23 bases in between. The CDR3 contains 17 residues. Germline CDR1 is SGHRS and CDR2 is YFSETQ. The CDR3 sequence is CASRTTAGFRYDNEQFF. Written as DNA, the CDR3 is TGCGCCAGCAGAACTACCGCAGGGTTTAGGTACGACAATGAGCAGTTCTTC.

At least ten counts were recorded for this clonotype. V is TRBV3-1 and J is TRBJ2-5; D call uncertain. Trimming removed 5 bases from V and 3 bases from J, with 10 bases in between. This CDR3 has 13 amino acids. Germline V gives CDR1 LGHDT, CDR2 YNNKEL (reference sequence). DNA of the CDR3: TGTGCCAGCAGCGAAGCTCTAGAAGAGACCCAGTACTTC. It yields the protein CASSEALEETQYF.

This clonotype was seen at least ten times. The chain employs TRBV28 and TRBJ2-7; D is perhaps TRBD1 (7 bases). The CDR3 runs 14 residues. Germline V gene lookup returns CDR1 MDHEN and CDR2 SYDVKM. Trimming cost V 3 bases and J 2 bases, with 11 bases left between them. Here the CDR3 reads CASSFRGETYEQYF. For the CDR3, the DNA is TGTGCCAGCAGTTTCAGGGGGGAGACCTACGAGCAGTACTTC.

At least ten counts were recorded for this clonotype. The V and J genes are TRBV20-1 and TRBJ2-4; perhaps D is TRBD1 or TRBD2 (5 bases each). The CDR3 spans 15 residues. Per the germline V gene, CDR1 is DFQATT and CDR2 is SNEGSKA (reference sequence). Trimming cost V 1 base and J 2 bases, with 12 bases left between them. CDR3 sequence (DNA): TGCAGTGCTAGAGGGCTTGGGGGAACCAAAAACATTCAGTACTTC. Translation gives CSARGLGGTKNIQYF.

This clonotype came up many times. This chain connects TRBV12-3 or TRBV12-4 to TRBJ1-2; TRBD1 matches 11 bases. This CDR3 has 15 amino acids. Trimming cost V 5 bases and J 4 bases; bases outside gene matches: 6. DNA of the CDR3: TGTGCCAGCAGTCCCTGGGACAGGGGGACCTATGGCTACACCTTC. This sequence encodes CASSPWDRGTYGYTF.

In this sample, this clonotype turned up many times. This chain joins TRBV7-2 and TRBJ1-5; no firm D call. This CDR3 is 13 amino acids long. The germline CDR1 and CDR2 sequences are SGHTA and FQGNSA. Trimming shortened V by 3 bases and J by 9 bases, and 12 bases separated the two germline ends. CDR3: CASSLGHRRPQHF. The CDR3 DNA is TGTGCCAGCAGCTTGGGTCATAGGCGGCCCCAGCATTTT. The full variable domain, rest sourced from reference TRBV7-2 and TRBJ1-5, is GAGVSQSPSNKVTEKGKDVELRCDPISGHTALYWYRQSLGQGLEFLIYFQGNSAPDKSGLPSDRFSAERTGGSVSTLTIQRTQQEDSAVYLCASSLGHRRPQHFGDGTRLSIL.

In this sample, this clonotype turned up many times. V gene TRBV12-3 or TRBV12-4 combines with J gene TRBJ1-4; D is unclear. Trimming shortened V by 6 bases and J by 0 bases, and 5 bases separated the two germline ends. There are 13 residues in the CDR3. CDR3 in amino acids: CASSLATNEKLFF. The CDR3 DNA follows: TGTGCCAGCAGCCTGGCAACTAATGAAAAACTGTTTTTT.

In this sample, this clonotype turned up many times. The rearrangement joins TRBV6-2 or TRBV6-3 to TRBJ2-1; D remains ambiguous. V gave up 0 bases and J gave up 9 bases, with 6 bases separating them. CDR3 length: 12 residues. Germline CDR1 is MNHEY and CDR2 is SVGEGT. The CDR3 region is CASSYSRPEQFF. CDR3 DNA sequence: TGTGCCAGCAGTTACTCGAGGCCTGAGCAGTTCTTC.

This clonotype was counted between two and nine times. This chain uses TRBV4-3 with TRBJ2-1; TRBD2 agrees at 9 bases. Germline V gene lookup returns CDR1 LGHNA and CDR2 YSLEER. The length of the CDR3 is 16 residues. J lost 1 base, V lost 4 bases, and 5 bases had no gene match. DNA for the CDR3: TGCGCCAGCAGCCGATCGACTAGCGGATCCTACAATGAGCAGTTCTTC. It translates to CASSRSTSGSYNEQFF.

This clonotype has ten or more counts. V usage is TRBV18 and J usage is TRBJ1-1; 7 bases map to TRBD1. In germline, CDR1 is KGHSH, CDR2 LQKENI. This CDR3 is 13 amino acids long. The J segment lost 9 bases and the V segment lost 5 bases, leaving 9 bases of the junction unmatched. This chain's CDR3 is CASSSLGQVQAFF. CDR3 DNA sequence: TGTGCCAGCTCATCCCTCGGACAGGTTCAAGCTTTCTTT.

Many counts were recorded for this clonotype. The V call is TRBV7-9, the J call TRBJ1-1; tentative D call: TRBD1 (5 bases). The length of the CDR3 is 14 residues. The germline V gene encodes CDR1 SEHNR and CDR2 FQNEAQ (reference sequence). The V end lost 1 base, the J end lost 5 bases, and 11 bases lay between the germline ends. The CDR3 loop reads CASSLEGDGTEAFF. The CDR3 nucleotides are TGTGCCAGCAGCTTAGAAGGGGATGGGACTGAAGCTTTCTTT.

This clonotype was seen repeatedly, ten times or more. The V and J genes are TRBV29-1 and TRBJ1-1, with D maybe TRBD1 (5 bases). The V end lost 4 bases, the J end lost 4 bases, and 10 bases lay between the germline ends. The CDR3 covers 12 residues. CDR1 is SQVTM, CDR2 ANQGSEA, per germline. This chain's CDR3 is CSVAGGSTEAFF. The CDR3 DNA reads TGCAGCGTTGCCGGGGGAAGCACTGAAGCTTTCTTT.